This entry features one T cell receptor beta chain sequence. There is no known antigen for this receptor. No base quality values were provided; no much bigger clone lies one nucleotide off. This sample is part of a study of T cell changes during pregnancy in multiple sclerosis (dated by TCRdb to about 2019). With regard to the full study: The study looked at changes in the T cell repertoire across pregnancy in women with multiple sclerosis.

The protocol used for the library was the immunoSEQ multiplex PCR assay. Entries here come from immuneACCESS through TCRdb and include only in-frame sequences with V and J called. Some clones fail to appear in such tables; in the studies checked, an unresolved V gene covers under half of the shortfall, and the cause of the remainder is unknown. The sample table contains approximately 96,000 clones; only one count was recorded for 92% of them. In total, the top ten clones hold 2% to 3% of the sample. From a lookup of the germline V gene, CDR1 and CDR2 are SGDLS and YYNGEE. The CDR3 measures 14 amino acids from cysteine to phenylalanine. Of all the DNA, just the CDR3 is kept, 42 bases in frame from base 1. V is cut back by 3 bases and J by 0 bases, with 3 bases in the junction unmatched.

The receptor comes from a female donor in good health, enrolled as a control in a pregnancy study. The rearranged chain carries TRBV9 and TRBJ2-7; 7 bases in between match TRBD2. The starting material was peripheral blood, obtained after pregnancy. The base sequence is TGTGCCAGCAGCGCAGCGGGGTACTCCTACGAGCAGTACTTC. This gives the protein CASSAAGYSYEQYF.